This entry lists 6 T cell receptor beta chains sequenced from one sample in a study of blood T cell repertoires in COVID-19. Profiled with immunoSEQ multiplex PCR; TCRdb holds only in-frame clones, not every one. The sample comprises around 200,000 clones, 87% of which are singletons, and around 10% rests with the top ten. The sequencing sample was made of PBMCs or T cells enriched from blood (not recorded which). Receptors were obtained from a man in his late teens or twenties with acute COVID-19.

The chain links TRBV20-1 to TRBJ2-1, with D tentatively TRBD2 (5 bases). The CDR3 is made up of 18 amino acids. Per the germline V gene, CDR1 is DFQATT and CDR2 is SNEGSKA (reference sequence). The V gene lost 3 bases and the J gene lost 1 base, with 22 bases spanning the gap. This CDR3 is CSASPLTVLAVSYNEQFF. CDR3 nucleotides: TGCAGTGCTAGTCCCCTGACGGTGCTAGCAGTATCCTACAATGAGCAGTTCTTC.

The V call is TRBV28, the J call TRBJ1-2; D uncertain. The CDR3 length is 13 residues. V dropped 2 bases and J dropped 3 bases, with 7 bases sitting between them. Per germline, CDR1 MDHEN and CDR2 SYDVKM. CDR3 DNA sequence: TGTGCCAGCAGTTTAGCCTCAGACTATGGCTACACCTTC. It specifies CASSLASDYGYTF.

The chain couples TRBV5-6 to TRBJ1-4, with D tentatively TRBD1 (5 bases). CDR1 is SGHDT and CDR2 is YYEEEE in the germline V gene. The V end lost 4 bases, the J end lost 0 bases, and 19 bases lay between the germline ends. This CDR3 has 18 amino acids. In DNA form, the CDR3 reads TGTGCCAGCAGCCCTCGGGGGGGACGAATAACAACTAATGAAAAACTGTTTTTT. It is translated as CASSPRGGRITTNEKLFF.

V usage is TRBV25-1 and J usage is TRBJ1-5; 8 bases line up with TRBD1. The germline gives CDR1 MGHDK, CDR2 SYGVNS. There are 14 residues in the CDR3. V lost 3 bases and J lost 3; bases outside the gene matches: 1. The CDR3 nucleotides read TGTGCCAGCAGTGAGGACAGGGTCAATCAGCCCCAGCATTTT. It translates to CASSEDRVNQPQHF.

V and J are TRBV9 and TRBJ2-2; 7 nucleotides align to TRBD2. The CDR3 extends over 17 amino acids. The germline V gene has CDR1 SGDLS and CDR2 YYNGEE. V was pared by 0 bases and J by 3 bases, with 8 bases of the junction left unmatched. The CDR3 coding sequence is TGTGCCAGCAGCGTAGTAAGGCTAGCGGTCGACACCGGGGAGCTGTTTTTT. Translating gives CASSVVRLAVDTGELFF.

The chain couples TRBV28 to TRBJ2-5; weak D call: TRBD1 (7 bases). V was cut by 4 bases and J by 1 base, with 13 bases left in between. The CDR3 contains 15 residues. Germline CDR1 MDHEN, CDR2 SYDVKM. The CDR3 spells CASSSGAGGQETQYF. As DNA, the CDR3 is TGTGCCAGCAGTTCGGGGGCAGGGGGCCAAGAGACCCAGTACTTC.